This TCR beta chain is from a study of T cell responses to AZD1222 COVID-19 vaccine. Study findings and constraints: Donor demographics were predominantly white British with a female majority; clonal diversity may be underestimated. All repertoire sampling was performed exclusively after the peak T cell response. Only 6 or 7 people who got AZD1222 tested seropositive at baseline.

As to this clone: Its antigen remains unidentified.

TCRdb's table, derived via immunoSEQ multiplex PCR, lists solely in-frame clones and lacks some. The sample consists of tens of thousands of clones, roughly 86% of them appearing once. The CDR3 is 16 residues long. Deletions cut 4 bases from V and 4 bases from J, with 16 bases between. From germline, CDR1 is KGHDR and CDR2 SFDVKD. Some second doses came at about 4 weeks and others at about 12 weeks; these were pooled. The V and J genes are TRBV24-1 and TRBJ2-1; tentatively, D is TRBD1 (5 bases). This clonotype originated in an adult who received the AZD1222 COVID-19 vaccine. The material was peripheral blood, obtained 28 days after the second AZD1222 dose. In DNA, the CDR3 is TGTGCCACCAGTGACCCCGTCCGGGCAGGGTACAATGAGCAGTTCTTC. This codes for CATSDPVRAGYNEQFF.